A single sample is the source of the 10 T cell receptor beta chains below, sequenced in a study of cytomegalovirus exposure and HLA in healthy donors (TCRdb year 2017). The library was produced with the immunoSEQ multiplex PCR assay. In TCRdb, the immuneACCESS table is reduced to in-frame sequences with V and J assigned. These tables do not hold every clone; where another copy was compared, an unresolved V gene accounts for under half, and the others remain unexplained. The sample profile shows about 240,000 clones; around 88% of them were found once. The ten biggest clones cover 0.95% to 1.5% of the sample. Sequencing used PBMCs. These receptors came from a young woman in good health and CMV-seropositive.

The genes are TRBV6-6 and TRBJ2-3; 7 bases map to TRBD1. V lost 6 bases, J lost 4 bases, and 7 bases stayed unmatched. CDR1 is MNHNY, CDR2 SVGAGI, per germline (reference sequence). This CDR3 is built from 14 residues. The CDR3 DNA sequence: TGTGCCAGCAGGAAAACAGGGGACGCAGATACGCAGTATTTT. Translation: CASRKTGDADTQYF.

The rearrangement joins TRBV5-1 to TRBJ2-2; 10 bases map to TRBD2. Germline V lookup: CDR1 SGHRS, CDR2 YFSETQ. Germline trimming cut 3 bases from V and 7 bases from J; bases unmatched to any gene: 9. The CDR3 has 16 residues. Here the CDR3 DNA reads TGCGCCAGCAGCTCGACCGGGACTAGCGTTATCGGGGAGCTGTTTTTT. Translation gives CASSSTGTSVIGELFF.

V usage is TRBV10-1 and J usage is TRBJ2-1; 9 bases line up with TRBD2. Germline V gives CDR1 WNHNN, CDR2 SYGVQD (reference sequence). V was pared by 3 bases and J by 3 bases, with 3 bases of the junction left unmatched. The CDR3 spans 15 residues. The CDR3 is CASSDSGGGYNEQFF. CDR3 bases: TGCGCCAGCAGTGATAGCGGGGGAGGCTACAATGAGCAGTTCTTC.

The chain couples TRBV6-1 to TRBJ1-5; D is undetermined. V was trimmed by 2 bases and J by 5 bases, leaving 7 bases between them. The CDR3 consists of 13 residues. Germline CDR1 is MNHNS and CDR2 is SASEGT. CDR3 DNA: TGTGCCAGCAGTGAACGCCAGTATCAGCCCCAGCATTTT. Translation gives CASSERQYQPQHF.

The chain recombines TRBV2 with TRBJ2-7; weak D call: TRBD2 (5 bases). This CDR3 spans 13 amino acids. Trimming took 11 bases from V and 2 from J, leaving 16 bases between them. Germline CDR1 SNHLY, CDR2 FYNNEI. CDR3 bases: TGTGCCGGCAAGCGGACCATGGCCTACGAGCAGTACTTC. Residues: CAGKRTMAYEQYF. Using reference TRBV2 and TRBJ2-7 for the parts outside the CDR3, the full variable domain is EPEVTQTPSHQVTQMGQEVILRCVPISNHLYFYWYRQILGQKVEFLVSFYNNEISEKSEIFDDQFSVERPDGSNFTLKIRSTKLEDSAMYFCAGKRTMAYEQYFGPGTRLTVT.

The V gene is TRBV6-1, the J gene TRBJ2-5; tentative D call: TRBD2 (6 bases). V lost 6 bases and J 2 bases, leaving 13 bases between the germline ends. The germline V gene has CDR1 MNHNS and CDR2 SASEGT. CDR3 length: 14 residues. This CDR3 reads CASRTGDPQETQYF. The DNA of the CDR3 is TGTGCCAGCAGAACGGGGGACCCTCAAGAGACCCAGTACTTC.

The J gene is TRBJ1-4, the V gene TRBV7-8, with D perhaps TRBD1 (5 bases). With 3 bases removed from V and 5 bases from J, the gap between germline ends came to 10 bases. The V gene's germline CDR1 is SGHVS and CDR2 FQNEAQ. The CDR3 has 14 amino acids. The CDR3 region has the DNA TGTGCCAGCAGCTTCCAGGGCCTGAATGAAAAACTGTTTTTT. Translated: CASSFQGLNEKLFF.

J is TRBJ2-2 and V is TRBV5-1; D might be TRBD1 (5 bases). CDR1 and CDR2 from the germline V gene are SGHRS and YFSETQ. The length of the CDR3 is 16 residues. V was shortened by 0 bases and J by 6 bases, with 15 bases between the two germline ends. In DNA, the CDR3 is TGCGCCAGCAGCTTGGAGGGGCCGCTAGGGGCCGGGGAGCTGTTTTTT. Residues: CASSLEGPLGAGELFF. The entire variable domain, with the rest obtained from reference TRBV5-1 and TRBJ2-2, is as follows: KAGVTQTPRYLIKTRGQQVTLSCSPISGHRSVSWYQQTPGQGLQFLFEYFSETQRNKGNFPGRFSGRQFSNSRSEMNVSTLELGDSALYLCASSLEGPLGAGELFFGEGSRLTVL.

V is TRBV2 and J is TRBJ2-3; the D is unclear. Trimming pared 4 bases from V and 0 bases from J, leaving 5 bases between. CDR3 length equals 13 residues. CDR1 SNHLY and CDR2 FYNNEI come from the germline V gene. The CDR3 region is CASSATSTDTQYF. For the CDR3, the DNA is TGTGCCAGCAGTGCGACTAGCACAGATACGCAGTATTTT.

The rearrangement uses TRBV6-6 and TRBJ2-7, with 9 bases that match TRBD1. The CDR3 is made up of 15 amino acids. Trimming at V came to 5 bases and at J to 3 bases, leaving 8 bases not matched to a gene. Germline V gene data show CDR1 as MNHNY and CDR2 as SVGAGI (reference sequence). The CDR3 nucleotides are TGTGCCAGCAGTAGAGGGACAGGGCCCAACTACGAGCAGTACTTC. The encoded protein is CASSRGTGPNYEQYF.